The 22 T cell receptor beta chains below come from one sample, sequenced in a study of T-cell reconstitution after alpha-beta-depleted transplantation in children. Preparation of the TCRbeta library used unique molecular identifiers. MiXCR was run by TCRdb on the PCR reads, yielding one entry per CDR3 protein. This sample has about 290,000 distinct CDR3 sequences, with roughly a tenth found just once. The sample here was PBMCs, taken before TCRalphabeta/CD19-depleted stem cell transplant. The receptors here all came from a boy under two years old with acute myeloid leukemia, due to receive a stem cell transplant.

Many counts were recorded for this clonotype. J is TRBJ2-1 and V is TRBV3-1; 7 bases map to TRBD2. This CDR3 is built from 16 residues. Germline V gives CDR1 LGHDT, CDR2 YNNKEL (reference sequence). The V segment lost 4 bases and the J segment 0 bases; nucleotides outside the gene matches: 6. The DNA of the CDR3 is TGTGCCAGCAGCCTACACGGCGGGAGCTCCTACAATGAGCAGTTCTTC. It yields the protein CASSLHGGSSYNEQFF.

This clonotype was seen ten or more times. The chain uses TRBV28 and TRBJ2-7, with 7 positions matching TRBD1. The J segment lost 7 bases and the V segment lost 7 bases, leaving 10 bases of the junction unmatched. Per germline, CDR1 MDHEN and CDR2 SYDVKM. CDR3 length: 13 residues. The CDR3: CASTADREREQYF. CDR3 nucleotides: TGTGCCAGCACCGCCGACAGGGAGAGGGAGCAGTACTTC.

This clonotype was counted at least ten times. The gene calls are TRBV5-1 and TRBJ1-1; 7 bases align to TRBD1. V lost 3 bases to trimming and J lost 3 bases; unmatched junction nucleotides: 11. The CDR3 runs to 16 residues. The germline CDR1 and CDR2 sequences are SGHRS and YFSETQ. Here the CDR3 reads CASSYRQGRQYTEAFF. The CDR3 bases are TGCGCCAGCAGCTACCGACAGGGCCGTCAGTACACTGAAGCTTTCTTT.

This clonotype was seen at least ten times. V usage is TRBV29-1 and J usage is TRBJ1-3; D gene ambiguous. Germline CDR1 SQVTM, CDR2 ANQGSEA. This CDR3 has 13 residues. Trimming took off 7 bases at V and 0 bases at J, with 10 bases between the two ends. This CDR3 reads CSAVRNSGNTIYF. The CDR3 DNA follows: TGCAGCGCCGTCAGGAACTCTGGAAACACCATATATTTT.

This clonotype has only a few counts. The V and J genes are TRBV29-1 and TRBJ2-7; 9 nucleotides align to TRBD2. The CDR3 is 16 amino acids. V lost 4 bases, J lost 2 bases, and 12 bases stayed unmatched. Germline lookup yields CDR1 SQVTM and CDR2 ANQGSEA. This CDR3 is CSVVRDSSGSTYEQYF. CDR3 nucleotides: TGCAGCGTTGTGCGGGACAGTAGCGGGAGCACCTACGAGCAGTACTTC.

This clonotype was recorded at least ten times. The rearrangement uses TRBV7-9 and TRBJ2-7; TRBD2 is a possible D gene (5 bases). Germline V gene data show CDR1 as SEHNR and CDR2 as FQNEAQ (reference sequence). Trimming took 5 bases from V and 3 from J, leaving 14 bases between them. The CDR3 length is 14 residues. The chain's CDR3 is CASSPRLADYEQYF. As DNA, the CDR3 is TGTGCCAGCAGCCCCCGGCTAGCCGACTACGAGCAGTACTTC.

Details on this clonotype: A much bigger clone sits one base away, suggesting this may be a read error. This rearrangement joins TRBV7-3 to TRBJ2-5, with 8 bases matching TRBD2. V shed 4 bases, J shed 4 bases, and the junction held 8 bases outside the gene matches. Germline lookup yields CDR1 SGHTA and CDR2 FQGTGA. The CDR3 loop spans 15 amino acids. In DNA, the CDR3 is TGTGCCAGCAGCTCGACGGGGGGGCCGCGAGAGACCCAGTACTTC. Amino acid sequence: CASSSTGGPRETQYF. The full variable domain, completed using reference TRBV7-3 and TRBJ2-5, is GAGVSQTPSNKVTEKGKYVELRCDPISGHTALYWYRQSLGQGPEFLIYFQGTGAADDSGLPNDRFFAVRPEGSVSTLKIQRTERGDSAVYLCASSSTGGPRETQYFGPGTRLLVL.

This clonotype was detected ten times or more. The rearrangement uses TRBV5-1 and TRBJ2-1, with 9 bases matching TRBD1. V dropped 6 bases and J dropped 1; count of bases not matched to a gene: 17. The CDR3 is 19 residues long. Germline-derived CDR1 and CDR2 are SGHRS and YFSETQ. The CDR3 nucleotides are TGCGCCAGCACTCCCGTGGGACAGGGACATGTCTCATCCTACAATGAGCAGTTCTTC. It is translated as CASTPVGQGHVSSYNEQFF.

Many counts were recorded for this clonotype. V and J are TRBV28 and TRBJ2-7, with 11 bases that match TRBD2. The CDR3 totals 13 residues. Germline CDR1 MDHEN, CDR2 SYDVKM. The ends lost 10 bases at V and 0 bases at J; junction bases unmatched: 2. The CDR3 sequence: CATGTSGSYEQYF. The CDR3 nucleotides are TGTGCCACCGGGACTAGCGGCTCCTACGAGCAGTACTTC.

Concerning this clonotype itself: A single base separates this from a much larger clone, so it may be a read error. This chain uses TRBV15 with TRBJ2-1; 9 bases map to TRBD1. This CDR3 is built from 16 residues. Germline CDR1 is LNHNV and CDR2 is YYDKDF (reference sequence). CDR3 coding DNA: TGTGCCACCAGCAGAGAGGGGACAGGGCCCTACAATGAGCAGCTCTTC. This codes for CATSREGTGPYNEQLF.

This clonotype has just a few counts. The chain is built from TRBV18 and TRBJ2-1, with 7 bases fitting TRBD2. The CDR3 is made up of 15 amino acids. Germline-derived CDR1 and CDR2 are KGHSH and LQKENI. V was pared by 5 bases and J by 3 bases, with 7 bases of the junction left unmatched. CDR3 protein: CASSTGGSYYNEQFF. CDR3 sequence (DNA): TGTGCCAGCTCAACCGGGGGGTCCTACTACAATGAGCAGTTCTTC.

This clonotype came up a few times. The genes are TRBV28 and TRBJ2-3; 11 bases line up with TRBD2. With 6 bases clipped from V and 6 bases from J, the junction kept 11 bases outside the gene matches. The CDR3 runs to 16 residues. Germline values: CDR1 MDHEN, CDR2 SYDVKM. In nucleotides, the CDR3 is TGTGCCAGCAGCGTCATAGCGGGGGGGCCCCCCGATACGCAGTATTTT. Translating it yields CASSVIAGGPPDTQYF.

In its sample, this clonotype was seen a few times. V usage is TRBV4-1 and J usage is TRBJ2-1, with TRBD2 matching over 14 bases. Germline V CDR1 and CDR2: MGHRA, YSYEKL. V lost 7 bases to trimming and J lost 4 bases; unmatched junction nucleotides: 9. This CDR3 spans 17 amino acids. This chain's CDR3 is CASNPGLAGDIYNEQFF. CDR3 in DNA: TGCGCCAGCAACCCGGGACTAGCGGGAGATATATACAATGAGCAGTTCTTC.

The chain uses TRBV5-1 and TRBJ1-5, with D possibly matching TRBD1 (6 bases). The V gene's germline CDR1 is SGHRS and CDR2 YFSETQ. Deletions cut 5 bases from V and 0 bases from J, with 15 bases between. The CDR3 runs to 16 residues. The CDR3 is CASSLLPGHSNQPQHF. CDR3 bases: TGCGCCAGCAGTCTATTGCCGGGACATAGCAATCAGCCCCAGCATTTT.

This clonotype has a count of ten or more. The rearrangement links TRBV19 to TRBJ2-2; TRBD2 matches at 15 bases. V lost 6 bases, J lost 1 base, and 6 bases stayed unmatched. The CDR3 length is 18 residues. CDR1 and CDR2 from the germline V gene are LNHDA and SQIVND (reference sequence). The CDR3 here is CASRRTSGRAWNTGELFF. CDR3 coding DNA: TGTGCCAGTAGAAGGACTAGCGGGAGGGCTTGGAACACCGGGGAGCTGTTTTTT.

At least ten counts were recorded for this clonotype. The CDR3 sequence: CAISESALYNEQFF. In DNA form, the CDR3 reads TGTGCCATCAGTGAGTCAGCACTTTACAATGAGCAGTTCTTC. V usage is TRBV10-3 and J usage is TRBJ2-1; D is unclear. The CDR3 sequence is 14 residues long. CDR1 is ENHRY, CDR2 SYGVKD, per germline. The V gene lost 0 bases and the J gene lost 4 bases, with 7 bases spanning the gap.

This clonotype was counted only a few times. The chain carries TRBV20-1 and TRBJ1-2, with 7 bases identical to TRBD1. The CDR3 length is 16 residues. The V gene end was trimmed by 0 bases and the J gene end by 4 bases; junction bases not matched to a gene: 11. The germline V gene has CDR1 DFQATT and CDR2 SNEGSKA (reference sequence). In DNA, the CDR3 is TGCAGTGCTAGAGAGGGGAGGACAGGCTCATTCTATGGCTACACCTTC. Amino acids: CSAREGRTGSFYGYTF.

At least ten counts were recorded for this clonotype. The chain is built from TRBV12-3 or TRBV12-4 and TRBJ1-1, with a tentative D call TRBD1 (5 bases). This CDR3 has 14 residues. Trimming stripped 7 bases from V and 1 base from J, with 13 bases between. The CDR3 DNA follows: TGTGCCAGCACCCTTGGAGGGGAGAACACTGAAGCTTTCTTT. Protein: CASTLGGENTEAFF.

This clonotype has a count of ten or more. The CDR3 is CASSLGDPENEQFF. The CDR3 nucleotides are TGTGCCAGCAGTTTGGGGGATCCCGAGAATGAGCAGTTCTTC. The chain has TRBV12-3 or TRBV12-4 and TRBJ2-1; D assignment may be TRBD1 or TRBD2 (5 bases each). The V and J ends lost 3 bases and 7 bases respectively, with 13 bases between them. The CDR3 spans 14 residues.

In its sample, this clonotype was seen many times. The rearrangement joins TRBV9 to TRBJ2-7, with 8 bases identical to TRBD1. Germline trimming cut 0 bases from V and 2 bases from J; bases unmatched to any gene: 4. From germline, CDR1 is SGDLS and CDR2 YYNGEE. The CDR3 covers 15 residues. CDR3 amino acids: CASSVGDRGAYEQYF. The CDR3 DNA reads as TGTGCCAGCAGCGTAGGAGACAGGGGAGCCTACGAGCAGTACTTC.

This clonotype was recorded many times. This chain connects TRBV28 to TRBJ2-7, with D perhaps TRBD1 or TRBD2 (5 bases each). The CDR3 length is 15 residues. Germline V gene data show CDR1 as MDHEN and CDR2 as SYDVKM. The V end was cut by 2 bases, the J end by 1 base, with 12 bases between. The CDR3 is CASSLMGRLSYEQYF. The CDR3 DNA reads TGTGCCAGCAGTTTAATGGGACGGCTATCCTACGAGCAGTACTTC.

Ten or more counts support this clonotype. The chain joins TRBV6-4 to TRBJ2-3; 8 bases align to TRBD2. The V gene end was trimmed by 6 bases and the J gene end by 0 bases; junction bases not matched to a gene: 8. Per germline, CDR1 MRHNA and CDR2 SNTAGT. This CDR3 has 16 residues. The DNA of the CDR3 is TGTGCCAGCAGCCCCCGCGGGGGGCCAAGCACAGATACGCAGTATTTT. It is translated as CASSPRGGPSTDTQYF.